This T cell receptor (beta chain) originates from a study of regulatory T cells in long-lasting Graves disease. Time point of the sample: persistent/refractory GD, antithyroid drugs over 5 years with positive TRAb. PBMC-derived RNA was used for the TCR library. Building of the TCR beta libraries involved iRepertoire HTBI primers and Arm-PCR of CDR3 regions. Each CDR3 protein gets one entry after TCRdb re-called the multiplex PCR reads with MiXCR. The repertoire holds some 370,000 distinct CDR3 sequences, roughly 23% seen once, with approximately 27% in the top ten. This clonotype has a count of ten or more. The sequencing used peripheral blood mononuclear cells (PBMCs), collected when the disease was refractory, from a patient treated with antithyroid drugs. This TCR was sampled from a woman aged 40 to 50 with Graves disease.

CDR3 region: CASSPDFATNEKLFF. The CDR3 DNA sequence: TGCGCCAGCAGCCCGGACTTTGCAACTAATGAAAAACTGTTTTTT. The chain carries TRBV5-1 and TRBJ1-4; D unclear. Germline CDR1 reads SGHRS; CDR2 reads YFSETQ. V was shortened by 4 bases and J by 0 bases, with 10 bases between the two germline ends. This CDR3 contains 15 residues.